A selection of T cell receptor beta chains follows, all from one sample in a study of response to subunit inactivated influenza vaccine. MiXCR, run by TCRdb on the RT-PCR reads, gives a single entry per CDR3 protein. The top ten hold 9% to 12% of the sample, which has about 300,000 distinct CDR3 sequences, approximately 20% seen once. The sequencing here drew on PBMCs from blood, taken roughly 20 months after vaccination. These receptors came from a man between 50 and 69 years old who received an inactivated influenza vaccine. The CDR3 runs from the conserved cysteine through the conserved F or W. Each record gives: V gene, clone size, J gene, D gene, CDR3 protein, CDR3 DNA. The D gene is left open where the match is weak. Size is omitted from some rows. Given values are once, few, many or a class for expanded clones.

>TRBV4-1|few|TRBJ2-3|TRBD1
CASSQESWTGLSTDTQYF
TGCGCCAGCAGCCAGGAGTCTTGGACAGGGCTTAGCACAGATACGCAGTATTTT
>TRBV7-2|few|TRBJ1-1|.
CASSSAAGVNTEAFF
TGTGCCAGCAGCTCCGCGGCCGGGGTCAACACTGAAGCTTTCTTT
>TRBV19|few|TRBJ1-5|.
CASSQTGSAGQPQHF
TGTGCCAGTAGTCAAACAGGGTCGGCGGGTCAGCCCCAGCATTTT
>TRBV29-1|few|TRBJ2-3|.
CSVVPPTDRFTDTQYF
TGCAGCGTTGTCCCCCCGACTGATAGATTCACAGATACGCAGTATTTT
>TRBV28|few|TRBJ2-2|.
CAASAERSPTNTGELFF
TGTGCCGCTTCAGCGGAGCGGTCTCCCACGAACACCGGGGAGCTGTTTTTT
>TRBV20-1|.|TRBJ2-4|.
CSADRDAYAKNIQYF
TGCAGTGCTGATAGGGATGCCTACGCCAAAAACATTCAGTACTTC
>TRBV11-2|few|TRBJ1-1|.
CASSLVVGGGSEAFF
TGTGCCAGCAGCTTAGTCGTGGGGGGCGGCTCTGAAGCTTTCTTT
>TRBV5-1|few|TRBJ2-1|.
CASSRGTGSYNEQFF
TGCGCCAGCAGTCGAGGGACGGGCTCCTACAATGAGCAGTTCTTC
>TRBV5-1|few|TRBJ2-7|TRBD1
CASSLGDRGSYEQYF
TGCGCCAGCAGCTTGGGGGACAGGGGCTCCTACGAGCAGTACTTC
>TRBV10-2|few|TRBJ2-2|TRBD2
CASRLTSGTAGGELFF
TGCGCCAGCAGATTGACTAGCGGGACTGCCGGCGGGGAGCTGTTTTTT
>TRBV19|.|TRBJ1-2|.
CASSIAARNQGNYGYTF
TGTGCCAGTAGTATAGCCGCGCGGAATCAGGGGAACTATGGCTACACCTTC
>TRBV20-1|few|TRBJ2-1|TRBD2
CSARDPGAAGGPEQFF
TGCAGTGCTAGAGATCCGGGTGCGGCGGGGGGACCGGAGCAGTTCTTC
>TRBV7-9|.|TRBJ1-3|.
CASSLDRGLSGNTIYF
TGTGCCAGCAGCTTAGACCGGGGGCTCTCTGGAAACACCATATATTTT
>TRBV2|few|TRBJ1-2|.
CASSEGPAWGYTF
TGTGCCAGCAGTGAAGGACCCGCGTGGGGCTACACCTTC
>TRBV2|.|TRBJ2-3|.
CASSAGDPTGTDTQYF
TGTGCCAGCAGTGCCGGAGACCCTACCGGCACAGATACGCAGTATTTT
>TRBV18|few|TRBJ2-7|.
CASSPTSSYEQYF
TGTGCCAGCTCACCTACAAGTTCCTACGAGCAGTACTTC
>TRBV5-1|few|TRBJ2-1|TRBD2
CASSNRTSGYNEQFF
TGCGCCAGCAGCAACAGGACTAGCGGGTACAATGAGCAGTTCTTC
>TRBV4-3|.|TRBJ2-1|TRBD2
CASSQGTSGRLNNEQFF
TGCGCCAGCAGCCAAGGGACTAGCGGGAGGTTGAACAATGAGCAGTTCTTC